This entry lists 12 T cell receptor beta chains sequenced from one sample in a study of T cell responses to AZD1222 COVID-19 vaccine. Only in-frame clones appear in the TCRdb table, and some are missing; sequencing was by immunoSEQ multiplex PCR. The sample has 95,000 to 110,000 clones, more than 75% seen once; the top ten hold around 3.3%. Sequencing was performed on peripheral blood, taken 28 days after the second dose of the MenACWY control vaccine. These receptors came from an adult who received the MenACWY meningococcal vaccine as a control.

V usage is TRBV11-2 and J usage is TRBJ2-3, with D possibly matching TRBD1 (6 bases). V gave up 3 bases and J gave up 6 bases, with 13 bases separating them. Germline-derived CDR1 and CDR2 are SGHAT and FQNNGV. This CDR3 is 14 amino acids long. CDR3 DNA: TGTGCCAGCAGCTTCACACAGGGTTCGGATACGCAGTATTTT. It is translated as CASSFTQGSDTQYF.

This sequence joins TRBV2 and TRBJ1-5; unclear D gene. The CDR3 extends over 15 amino acids. Germline V CDR1 and CDR2: SNHLY, FYNNEI. V gave up 3 bases and J gave up 2 bases, with 11 bases separating them. The CDR3, as DNA: TGTGCCAGCAGTGATAGTGGGATCGGCAATCAGCCCCAGCATTTT. It codes for CASSDSGIGNQPQHF.

This clone appeared a single time. The V call is TRBV28, the J call TRBJ1-5, with 9 bases aligning to TRBD1. The trim removed 6 bases at V and 1 base at J, leaving 16 bases unmatched. Germline assignment: CDR1 MDHEN and CDR2 SYDVKM. CDR3 length: 19 residues. CDR3 sequence: CASRRTRDRVYWSNQPQHF. The DNA for the CDR3 is TGTGCCAGCAGGCGCACTCGGGACAGGGTATATTGGAGCAATCAGCCCCAGCATTTT.

The chain recombines TRBV6-2 or TRBV6-3 with TRBJ1-2; the D gene is possibly TRBD1 (6 bases). V gave up 5 bases and J gave up 1 base, with 14 bases separating them. The CDR3 has 15 residues. CDR1 MNHEY and CDR2 SVGEGT come from the germline V gene. Here the CDR3 DNA reads TGTGCCAGCAGTCGAACCGCAGGGGTTAACTATGGCTACACCTTC. It is translated as CASSRTAGVNYGYTF.

The chain recombines TRBV4-3 with TRBJ2-1, with TRBD2 matching 14 bases. Germline V gene lookup returns CDR1 LGHNA and CDR2 YSLEER. V trimming: 4 bases; J trimming: 5 bases; junction bases outside the gene matches: 7. CDR3 size: 17 residues. CDR3 nucleotides: TGCGCCAGCAGCCCGCGGACTAGCGGGGGGCAAAACAATGAGCAGTTCTTC. This encodes CASSPRTSGGQNNEQFF.

The gene calls are TRBV11-2 and TRBJ1-1; tentatively, D is TRBD1 (5 bases). Trimming pared 5 bases from V and 7 bases from J, leaving 11 bases between. CDR3 length: 12 amino acids. The germline V gene encodes CDR1 SGHAT and CDR2 FQNNGV. CDR3 sequence reads: CASSPAGVEAFF. The CDR3 DNA follows: TGTGCCAGCAGCCCTGCGGGGGTTGAAGCTTTCTTT.

As for this clone: Relative to the germline gene, one junction end is altered; a read error may explain this. Here the CDR3 DNA reads TGTGCCAGTAGTGTAGACAGGACCCGAAACACCATATATTTT. Its translation: CASSVDRTRNTIYF. This chain joins TRBV19 and TRBJ1-3, with a possible D match to TRBD1 (6 bases). The length of the CDR3 is 14 residues. Germline CDR1 is LNHDA and CDR2 is SQIVND (reference sequence).

This chain connects TRBV30 to TRBJ2-3; tentatively, D is TRBD2 (7 bases). V lost 6 bases and J 4 bases, leaving 14 bases between the germline ends. The CDR3 consists of 13 residues. The V gene's germline CDR1 is GTSNPN and CDR2 SVGIG (reference sequence). The CDR3 nucleotides read TGTGCCTGCTCCCGGGGGGCCCCAGATACGCAGTATTTT. It encodes CACSRGAPDTQYF.

This clone has a single count. This chain links TRBV3-1 (or the pseudogene TRBV3-2) with TRBJ1-1; D remains ambiguous. From germline, CDR1 is LGHDT and CDR2 YNNKEL (reference sequence). The CDR3 runs 14 residues. V lost 4 bases, J lost 0 bases, and 9 bases lay in between. Written as DNA, the CDR3 is TGTGCCAGCAGCCGATCGGGTGTGAACACTGAAGCTTTCTTT. This translates into CASSRSGVNTEAFF.

This clone was seen more than once but under ten times. J is TRBJ2-7 and V is TRBV7-9; D unresolved. The germline gives CDR1 SEHNR, CDR2 FQNEAQ (reference sequence). The CDR3 contains 12 residues. Trimming took 3 bases from V and 4 from J, leaving 7 bases between them. CDR3 DNA: TGTGCCAGCAGCTTTTTGAGTTACGAGCAGTACTTC. It codes for CASSFLSYEQYF.

The chain is built from TRBV2 and TRBJ1-3; a weak D match, TRBD1 (6 bases). Germline assignment: CDR1 SNHLY and CDR2 FYNNEI. The CDR3 runs 14 residues. Trimming cost V 6 bases and J 2 bases, with 11 bases left between them. The CDR3 protein is CASRQGLPGNTIYF. The CDR3 region has the DNA TGTGCCAGCAGACAGGGACTCCCTGGAAACACCATATATTTT.

The rearrangement uses TRBV11-2 and TRBJ2-7; D not certain. In germline, CDR1 is SGHAT, CDR2 FQNNGV. This CDR3 comprises 16 residues. The V gene lost 2 bases and the J gene lost 3 bases, with 17 bases spanning the gap. The CDR3 coding sequence is TGTGCCAGCAGCTTAAGCTATCTTGACATGGTCTACGAGCAGTACTTC. Its translation is CASSLSYLDMVYEQYF.